The clone carrying this T cell receptor (beta chain) was seen ten or more times. The data were obtained in a study of early T cells in non-severe SARS-CoV-2 infection. TCRdb recomputed calls from the 5' RACE reads with MiXCR, one row per CDR3 protein. The sample yields just under 65,000 distinct CDR3 sequences, 13% seen once. The V end was cut by 0 bases, the J end by 3 bases, with 11 bases between. The CDR3 contains 15 residues. The V gene's germline CDR1 is SGHAT and CDR2 FQNNGV. The V call is TRBV11-2, the J call TRBJ2-5; D is ambiguous. The specimen sequenced was whole blood. This sequence was found in an adult who was a healthcare worker with PCR-confirmed SARS-CoV-2 infection or an uninfected control (not recorded which). The CDR3 nucleotides read TGTGCCAGCAGCTTAGATCCGGCCGGCAAAGAGACCCAGTACTTC. Amino acids: CASSLDPAGKETQYF.